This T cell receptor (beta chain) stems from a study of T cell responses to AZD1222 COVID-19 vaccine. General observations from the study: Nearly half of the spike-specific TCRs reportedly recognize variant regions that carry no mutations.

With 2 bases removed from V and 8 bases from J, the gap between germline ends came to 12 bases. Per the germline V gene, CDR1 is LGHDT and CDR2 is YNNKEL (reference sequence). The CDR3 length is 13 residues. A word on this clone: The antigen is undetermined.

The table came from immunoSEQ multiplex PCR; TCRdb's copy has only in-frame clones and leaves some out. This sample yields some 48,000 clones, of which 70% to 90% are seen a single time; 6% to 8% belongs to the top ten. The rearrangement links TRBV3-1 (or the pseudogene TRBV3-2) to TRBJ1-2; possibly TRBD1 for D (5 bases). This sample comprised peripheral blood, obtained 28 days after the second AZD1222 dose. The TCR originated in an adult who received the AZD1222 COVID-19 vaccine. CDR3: CASSQIWGYGYTF. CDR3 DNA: TGTGCCAGCAGCCAAATCTGGGGGTACGGCTACACCTTC.